The source of this T cell receptor beta chain is a study of early T cells in non-severe SARS-CoV-2 infection. Across the whole study: Chains were not paired, and sequencing was done on bulk RNA from unsorted whole blood.

Unique molecular identifiers were added to individual cDNA molecules. TCRdb reprocessed the 5' RACE reads via MiXCR and lists one record per CDR3 protein. The sample includes roughly 27,000 distinct CDR3 sequences, approximately 5.4% seen only once; the top ten take 11%. With regard to this clonotype: Its antigen remains unidentified.

Germline V gives CDR1 SGHDT, CDR2 YYEEEE. The CDR3 length is 15 residues. With 4 bases removed from V and 0 bases from J, the gap between germline ends came to 11 bases. Findings and limits, study-wide: Anti-spike CD8 responses were favored in VDJdb matching, and private and CD4 specificities were missed.

The TCR comes from an adult who was a healthcare worker with PCR-confirmed SARS-CoV-2 infection or an uninfected control (not recorded which). Sequenced material: whole blood. The gene calls are TRBV5-6 and TRBJ2-4; unclear D gene. CDR3 residues: CASSPARLAKNIQYF. CDR3 nucleotide sequence: TGTGCCAGCAGCCCGGCCCGACTAGCCAAAAACATTCAGTACTTC.